This T cell receptor (beta chain) was sequenced in a study of OX40 agonist ivuxolimab in advanced cancers. At the level of the study: Patients were given ivuxolimab, an antibody that agonizes OX40 (CD134). Three patients had partial responses: one hepatocellular carcinoma, two cutaneous melanoma.

Generated by immunoSEQ multiplex PCR, the TCRdb table keeps only in-frame clones and is missing some. Among 25,000 to 35,000 clones listed, roughly 83% were seen once. Exclusion of a patient followed from autoimmune disease history or systemic immunosuppression. This specimen consisted of CD4+ or CD8+ T cells sorted from blood, obtained in a trial of the OX40 agonist ivuxolimab. The origin of this receptor is an adult with an advanced solid tumor such as melanoma, head and neck, liver or kidney cancer.

The CDR3, as DNA: TGTGCCAGCAGCTTAGTTACAGGGGGCTCCTACAATGAGCAGTTCTTC. Translation: CASSLVTGGSYNEQFF. This chain connects TRBV7-9 to TRBJ2-1; 8 bases line up with TRBD1. The CDR3 spans 16 residues. CDR1 is SEHNR, CDR2 FQNEAQ, per germline (reference sequence). V was clipped by 1 base and J by 0 bases; unmatched bases: 2.